A single sample is the source of the 8 T cell receptor beta chains below, sequenced in a study of shared clonotypes between healthy human individuals. Sequencing used immunoSEQ multiplex PCR; TCRdb keeps in-frame clones, though not all of them. The profile shows 190,000 or so clones, approximately 70% of them singletons. The sequencing input was memory CD4+ T cells sorted from blood. As to subset: CD45RA-negative fraction. The receptors come from a man aged 25-45 years in good health.

This clone was recorded a few times. The rearrangement joins TRBV28 to TRBJ1-2; D is possibly TRBD1 (6 bases). There are 16 residues in the CDR3. Germline CDR1 and CDR2: MDHEN and SYDVKM. Trimming left V 0 bases short and J 8 bases short, with 19 bases between. CDR3 DNA sequence: TGTGCCAGCAGTTTATGGGCCGGGACACGGAGGGTCGGCTACACCTTC. This translates into CASSLWAGTRRVGYTF.

The rearrangement uses TRBV12-5 and TRBJ2-1; D remains unclear. With 7 bases removed from V and 7 bases from J, the gap between germline ends came to 8 bases. The germline CDR1 and CDR2 sequences are LGHNT and FRNRAP. The CDR3 contains 11 residues. The CDR3: CASVSGNEQFF. The DNA of the CDR3 is TGTGCTAGTGTCTCGGGTAATGAGCAGTTCTTC.

The CDR3 DNA reads TGTGCCAGCAGCTTAGTTATACGCGGTGAAGCTTTCTTT. Translation gives CASSLVIRGEAFF. The chain employs TRBV7-8 and TRBJ1-1; D unresolved. Germline CDR1 and CDR2: SGHVS and FQNEAQ. The germline V and J ends were trimmed by 1 base and 7 bases, with 10 bases remaining between them. The CDR3 contains 13 residues. Supplemented by reference TRBV7-8 and TRBJ1-1, the full variable domain reads GAGVSQSPRYKVAKRGQDVALRCDPISGHVSLFWYQQALGQGPEFLTYFQNEAQLDKSGLPSDRFFAERPEGSVSTLKIQRTQQEDSAVYLCASSLVIRGEAFFGQGTRLTVV.

The chain links TRBV5-1 to TRBJ2-7; TRBD2 matches 9 bases. Germline loops: CDR1 SGHRS, CDR2 YFSETQ. After removal of 1 base from V and 3 bases from J, the junction contained 5 bases not matched to a gene. The CDR3 totals 15 residues. CDR3: CASSLLASGIYEQYF. CDR3 nucleotides: TGCGCCAGCAGCTTGTTGGCTAGCGGGATCTACGAGCAGTACTTC.

This chain joins TRBV6-5 and TRBJ2-2; 9 nucleotides match TRBD1. V gave up 6 bases and J gave up 5 bases; unmatched junction bases: 7. The CDR3 is 15 residues long. CDR1 and CDR2 (germline): MNHEY, SVGAGI. The CDR3 reads CASSRGQGGTGELFF. The DNA for the CDR3 is TGTGCCAGCAGCCGGGGACAGGGAGGAACCGGGGAGCTGTTTTTT.

The chain uses TRBV9 and TRBJ2-5, with unresolved D. Deletions cut 0 bases from V and 7 bases from J, with 10 bases between. CDR3 size: 13 residues. Germline V gives CDR1 SGDLS, CDR2 YYNGEE. CDR3 nucleotide sequence: TGTGCCAGCAGCGTAGATCGCATTGGGACCCAGTACTTC. Translation gives CASSVDRIGTQYF.

This sequence joins TRBV29-1 and TRBJ2-3, with a weak D call TRBD2 (6 bases). Trimming removed 4 bases from V and 1 base from J, with 12 bases in between. The germline gives CDR1 SQVTM, CDR2 ANQGSEA. The CDR3 is 14 residues long. The CDR3, as DNA: TGCAGCGTTGGAGGAGGGCGGGGCACAGATACGCAGTATTTT. Translating gives CSVGGGRGTDTQYF.

This clone was seen a few times. The chain links TRBV18 to TRBJ2-2; 7 nucleotides align to TRBD1. This CDR3 contains 15 residues. Germline CDR1 KGHSH, CDR2 LQKENI. Trimming at V came to 2 bases and at J to 2 bases, leaving 2 bases not matched to a gene. In DNA form, the CDR3 reads TGTGCCAGCTCACCAGGGACAGTTAACACCGGGGAGCTGTTTTTT. Translating it yields CASSPGTVNTGELFF.